These 32 T cell receptor beta chains came from one sample sequenced in a study of shared clonotypes between healthy human individuals. Profiled with immunoSEQ multiplex PCR; TCRdb holds only in-frame clones, not every one. Of roughly 700,000 clones in the sample, around 67% were seen once. Sequenced sample: memory CD4+ T cells sorted from blood. Subset here: CD45RA-negative fraction. These receptors were collected from a young woman in good health.

This clone appeared once. J is TRBJ2-2 and V is TRBV10-3, with D unresolved. From germline, CDR1 is ENHRY and CDR2 SYGVKD. The V and J ends lost 3 bases and 4 bases respectively, with 9 bases between them. The CDR3 has 14 amino acids. CDR3 sequence reads: CAISDVGTTGELFF. The DNA for the CDR3 is TGTGCCATCAGTGATGTGGGTACCACCGGGGAGCTGTTTTTT.

Note on this clone: The sample carries other DNA sequences with the same CDR3. The V call is TRBV5-1, the J call TRBJ2-1, with TRBD2 matching 9 bases. The CDR3 length is 14 residues. Trimming cost V 5 bases and J 4 bases; bases outside gene matches: 4. The germline CDR1 and CDR2 sequences are SGHRS and YFSETQ. This CDR3 is CASREAGGYNEQFF. The CDR3 nucleotides read TGCGCCAGCAGGGAAGCGGGAGGATACAATGAGCAGTTCTTC.

The sample holds many counts of this clone. The chain links TRBV2 to TRBJ1-5, with a weak D call TRBD1 (6 bases). V lost 8 bases to trimming and J lost 0 bases, with 14 bases between them. The CDR3 covers 15 residues. Germline V lookup: CDR1 SNHLY, CDR2 FYNNEI. Here the CDR3 reads CASSKGGNSNQPQHF. The CDR3 nucleotides read TGTGCCAGCTCCAAAGGGGGAAATAGCAATCAGCCCCAGCATTTT.

This clone was seen once. This sequence joins TRBV6-4 and TRBJ2-3; 8 positions agree with TRBD2. Per germline, CDR1 MRHNA and CDR2 SNTAGT. The junction had 8 bases not matched to a gene; V was cut back by 6 bases and J by 3 bases. The CDR3 loop spans 15 amino acids. Here the CDR3 DNA reads TGTGCCAGCAGCCAAAGCGGGAGCGGGACAGATACGCAGTATTTT. Translation gives CASSQSGSGTDTQYF.

The chain couples TRBV4-2 to TRBJ2-7, with 7 bases that match TRBD1. The germline gives CDR1 LGHNA, CDR2 YNFKEQ. After removal of 5 bases from V and 4 bases from J, the junction contained 8 bases not matched to a gene. The CDR3 contains 14 residues. CDR3 sequence reads: CASSLDRYTYEQYF. Written as DNA, the CDR3 is TGTGCCAGCAGCTTGGACAGGTACACTTACGAGCAGTACTTC.

V is TRBV2 and J is TRBJ2-2; the D gene could be TRBD1 or TRBD2 (6 bases each). V shed 8 bases and J shed 5 bases, with 18 bases lying between them. This CDR3 has 15 residues. Germline V gene data show CDR1 as SNHLY and CDR2 as FYNNEI. The DNA of the CDR3 is TGTGCCAGCGAGGAGGGGGATTTTAGTACCGGGGAGCTGTTTTTT. Translation gives CASEEGDFSTGELFF. Combining the CDR3 with reference TRBV2 and TRBJ2-2 gives the whole variable domain EPEVTQTPSHQVTQMGQEVILRCVPISNHLYFYWYRQILGQKVEFLVSFYNNEISEKSEIFDDQFSVERPDGSNFTLKIRSTKLEDSAMYFCASEEGDFSTGELFFGEGSRLTVL.

This clone turned up a few times. CDR3 protein: CASSKDLNTEAFF. The CDR3 bases are TGTGCCAGCAGCAAGGACCTGAACACTGAAGCTTTCTTT. V gene TRBV7-9 combines with J gene TRBJ1-1; no clear D. Germline lookup yields CDR1 SEHNR and CDR2 FQNEAQ (reference sequence). Trimming cost V 5 bases and J 0 bases, with 7 bases left between them. CDR3 length equals 13 residues.

The chain couples TRBV29-1 to TRBJ1-1, with TRBD1 as a possible D gene (5 bases). The CDR3 totals 14 residues. V gave up 4 bases and J gave up 4 bases, with 16 bases separating them. Looked up from germline, CDR1 is SQVTM and CDR2 is ANQGSEA. CDR3 DNA sequence: TGCAGCGTTGGGGGACCCCAAAGGAGCACTGAAGCTTTCTTT. It encodes CSVGGPQRSTEAFF.

The chain uses TRBV2 and TRBJ1-1; 8 bases map to TRBD1. Looked up from germline, CDR1 is SNHLY and CDR2 is FYNNEI. The CDR3 sequence is 15 residues long. The V gene end was trimmed by 0 bases and the J gene end by 7 bases; junction bases not matched to a gene: 7. CDR3 protein: CASSEARQGAGEAFF. CDR3 nucleotide sequence: TGTGCCAGCAGTGAAGCGCGCCAGGGGGCCGGTGAAGCTTTCTTT.

The chain links TRBV30 to TRBJ2-3; 15 bases match TRBD2. Germline loops: CDR1 GTSNPN, CDR2 SVGIG (reference sequence). The CDR3 extends over 16 amino acids. Trimming cost V 6 bases and J 1 base; bases outside gene matches: 5. The CDR3 loop is CACGLAGGPGTDTQYF. CDR3 coding DNA: TGTGCCTGTGGACTAGCGGGAGGGCCTGGCACAGATACGCAGTATTTT.

The V and J genes are TRBV5-1 and TRBJ1-4; D gene unclear. This CDR3 has 13 amino acids. Per the germline V gene, CDR1 is SGHRS and CDR2 is YFSETQ. Trimming took 0 bases from V and 5 from J, leaving 5 bases between them. The CDR3 nucleotides are TGCGCCAGCAGCTTGGTTTCGAATGAAAAACTGTTTTTT. Translating it yields CASSLVSNEKLFF.

This rearrangement joins TRBV11-2 to TRBJ2-7, with 14 bases aligning to TRBD2. With 5 bases clipped from V and 2 bases from J, the junction kept 8 bases outside the gene matches. Germline V CDR1 and CDR2: SGHAT, FQNNGV. The CDR3 runs to 17 residues. The CDR3: CASSMGLAGESPYEQYF. CDR3 sequence (DNA): TGTGCCAGCAGCATGGGACTAGCGGGAGAAAGTCCCTACGAGCAGTACTTC.

The CDR3 DNA is TGTGCCAGCAGTGAATGTACCGTGCCGCTGGCCAAAAACATTCAGTACTTC. Protein: CASSECTVPLAKNIQYF. The chain employs TRBV25-1 and TRBJ2-4; no clear D gene. The V gene lost 1 base and the J gene lost 1 base, with 14 bases spanning the gap. CDR1 is MGHDK and CDR2 is SYGVNS in the germline V gene. There are 17 residues in the CDR3. The entire variable domain, with the rest obtained from reference TRBV25-1 and TRBJ2-4, is as follows: EADIYQTPRYLVIGTGKKITLECSQTMGHDKMYWYQQDPGMELHLIHYSYGVNSTEKGDLSSESTVSRIRTEHFPLTLESARPSHTSQYLCASSECTVPLAKNIQYFGAGTRLSVL.

The chain carries TRBV19 and TRBJ2-2; TRBD2 agrees at 9 bases. In germline, CDR1 is LNHDA, CDR2 SQIVND (reference sequence). This CDR3 contains 15 residues. After removal of 3 bases from V and 4 bases from J, the junction contained 3 bases not matched to a gene. The CDR3 sequence: CASSMGLALTGELFF. CDR3 bases: TGTGCCAGTAGTATGGGACTAGCTCTCACCGGGGAGCTGTTTTTT.

This chain links TRBV18 with TRBJ2-1, with D tentatively TRBD1 (6 bases). Germline lookup yields CDR1 KGHSH and CDR2 LQKENI. The V and J ends lost 3 bases and 4 bases respectively, with 19 bases between them. This CDR3 spans 17 amino acids. CDR3 loop: CASSPLQGLSAYNEQFF. The CDR3 DNA follows: TGTGCCAGCTCACCCTTACAGGGTCTATCCGCTTACAATGAGCAGTTCTTC.

V is TRBV10-2 and J is TRBJ1-2; no reliable D call. The CDR3 extends over 15 amino acids. Trimming left V 0 bases short and J 5 bases short, with 13 bases between. Germline V CDR1 and CDR2: WSHSY, SAAADI. DNA for the CDR3: TGCGCCAGCAGTGAGTCGGTTCAAAGAATATATGGCTACACCTTC. The encoded protein is CASSESVQRIYGYTF.

V usage is TRBV28 and J usage is TRBJ2-1; D call uncertain. V lost 5 bases and J 0 bases, leaving 14 bases between the germline ends. The V gene's germline CDR1 is MDHEN and CDR2 SYDVKM. CDR3 size: 16 residues. The CDR3 spells CASSPLWGISYNEQFF. CDR3 sequence (DNA): TGTGCCAGCAGTCCACTATGGGGAATCTCCTACAATGAGCAGTTCTTC.

This rearrangement joins TRBV5-1 to TRBJ2-3; D ambiguous. The germline V gene encodes CDR1 SGHRS and CDR2 YFSETQ. CDR3 length: 14 residues. Trimming took off 0 bases at V and 9 bases at J, with 14 bases between the two ends. The CDR3 coding sequence is TGCGCCAGCAGCTTGGCCTCCCTGGGTGAGACGCAGTATTTT. It specifies CASSLASLGETQYF.

Comments on this clone: The same CDR3 arises from other DNA sequences in this sample as well. CDR3 region: CASSLLAVTDTQYF. The CDR3 bases are TGTGCCAGCAGTTTACTAGCGGTCACAGATACGCAGTATTTT. The genes are TRBV27 and TRBJ2-3; 7 bases agree with TRBD2. In germline, CDR1 is MNHEY, CDR2 SMNVEV (reference sequence). Germline trimming cut 2 bases from V and 2 bases from J; bases unmatched to any gene: 1. The CDR3 consists of 14 residues.

The V gene is TRBV30, the J gene TRBJ2-7; 11 bases line up with TRBD1. Per the germline V gene, CDR1 is GTSNPN and CDR2 is SVGIG (reference sequence). The CDR3 loop spans 14 amino acids. Trimming took 5 bases from V and 4 from J; bases not matched to a gene: 7. CDR3 sequence: CAWAGTGGVYEQYF. The CDR3 DNA follows: TGTGCCTGGGCGGGGACAGGGGGAGTTTACGAGCAGTACTTC.

The chain has TRBV10-3 and TRBJ2-7; TRBD2 agrees at 11 bases. Germline CDR1 reads ENHRY; CDR2 reads SYGVKD. The CDR3 is 14 amino acids. The junction had 12 bases not matched to a gene; V was cut back by 11 bases and J by 6 bases. The CDR3 here is CAAGSGTSGLEQYF. Here the CDR3 DNA reads TGTGCCGCCGGTAGTGGGACTAGCGGTCTCGAGCAGTACTTC.

This chain links TRBV28 with TRBJ1-2, with D perhaps matching TRBD1 (6 bases). Germline CDR1 reads MDHEN; CDR2 reads SYDVKM. The ends were cut back, 2 bases at V and 8 bases at J, with 9 bases in the middle. The CDR3 length is 12 residues. CDR3 loop: CASSLEGGGYTF. CDR3 in DNA: TGTGCCAGCAGTTTAGAAGGGGGAGGCTACACCTTC.

J is TRBJ1-5 and V is TRBV6-1, with D possibly being TRBD1 (5 bases). Germline CDR1 and CDR2: MNHNS and SASEGT. V dropped 2 bases and J dropped 3 bases, with 11 bases sitting between them. This CDR3 is 15 amino acids long. The CDR3 sequence: CASSEPGLDNQPQHF. CDR3 sequence (DNA): TGTGCCAGCAGTGAACCAGGGCTGGACAATCAGCCCCAGCATTTT.

The J gene is TRBJ2-5, the V gene TRBV4-2; D gene ambiguous. Germline CDR1 reads LGHNA; CDR2 reads YNFKEQ. The CDR3 loop spans 16 amino acids. The V and J ends lost 4 bases and 3 bases respectively, with 18 bases between them. The CDR3: CASSRGERLEEETQYF. CDR3 in DNA: TGTGCCAGCAGCCGTGGCGAGAGGCTTGAGGAAGAGACCCAGTACTTC.

This sequence joins TRBV5-4 and TRBJ2-1; a possible D gene is TRBD2 (5 bases). Looked up from germline, CDR1 is SGHNT and CDR2 is YYREEE (reference sequence). The CDR3 is 16 residues long. V lost 4 bases to trimming and J lost 2 bases, with 16 bases between them. The DNA for the CDR3 is TGTGCCAGCAGCAAATATACTGGAGGTGCCTACAATGAGCAGTTCTTC. It translates to CASSKYTGGAYNEQFF.

This chain joins TRBV4-1 and TRBJ1-2, with a weak D call TRBD1 (6 bases). The germline CDR1 and CDR2 sequences are MGHRA and YSYEKL. The CDR3 is 13 amino acids. V was pared by 4 bases and J by 8 bases, with 14 bases between. The CDR3 DNA sequence: TGCGCCAGCAGCCGACAGTCAGGGGAAGGCTACACCTTC. Translation gives CASSRQSGEGYTF.

The chain joins TRBV5-1 to TRBJ2-5; D call uncertain. The CDR3 covers 14 residues. Between the trimmed V and J ends, which lost 0 bases and 1 base, there was a span of 7 bases. CDR1 and CDR2 (germline): SGHRS, YFSETQ. CDR3 region: CASSLVTAQETQYF. CDR3 DNA: TGCGCCAGCAGCTTGGTAACAGCCCAAGAGACCCAGTACTTC.

This clone was counted a few times. The genes are TRBV4-1 and TRBJ2-2, with 8 bases matching TRBD1. This CDR3 is built from 17 residues. Germline assignment: CDR1 MGHRA and CDR2 YSYEKL. V lost 6 bases and J lost 8; bases outside the gene matches: 17. The CDR3 protein is CASSRSRGPSSQGELFF. Written as DNA, the CDR3 is TGCGCCAGCAGTCGATCCAGGGGGCCGTCGTCACAGGGGGAGCTGTTTTTT.

CDR3 protein: CSAYFSDTQYF. In nucleotides, the CDR3 is TGCAGTGCGTACTTTTCAGATACGCAGTATTTT. V gene TRBV20-1 combines with J gene TRBJ2-3, with D uncertain. The CDR3 is made up of 11 amino acids. V was cut by 6 bases and J by 4 bases, with 8 bases left in between. CDR1 and CDR2 (germline): DFQATT, SNEGSKA (reference sequence).

CDR3 in amino acids: CASILTGISIHNEQFF. The DNA of the CDR3 is TGTGCCAGCATCCTAACAGGGATTTCCATCCACAATGAGCAGTTCTTC. The genes are TRBV7-8 and TRBJ2-1; D might be TRBD1 (6 bases). Germline CDR1 and CDR2: SGHVS and FQNEAQ. This CDR3 is 16 amino acids long. V gave up 7 bases and J gave up 5 bases, with 21 bases separating them.

The chain employs TRBV28 and TRBJ1-6; 7 positions match TRBD1. The germline gives CDR1 MDHEN, CDR2 SYDVKM. The CDR3 runs to 14 residues. The V segment lost 2 bases and the J segment 13 bases; nucleotides outside the gene matches: 8. CDR3 sequence reads: CASSLRQGGGPLHF. Written as DNA, the CDR3 is TGTGCCAGCAGTTTAAGGCAGGGGGGAGGGCCCCTCCACTTT.

The chain carries TRBV19 and TRBJ2-5; 7 nucleotides line up with TRBD1. V lost 5 bases and J lost 5; bases outside the gene matches: 14. This CDR3 comprises 16 residues. CDR1 LNHDA and CDR2 SQIVND come from the germline V gene (reference sequence). CDR3 DNA: TGTGCCAGTAGTCCTTCCAGACAGGGAGTAGGGGAGACCCAGTACTTC. Translating gives CASSPSRQGVGETQYF. Variable domain in full (rest from reference TRBV19 and TRBJ2-5): DGGITQSPKYLFRKEGQNVTLSCEQNLNHDAMYWYRQDPGQGLRLIYYSQIVNDFQKGDIAEGYSVSREKKESFPLTVTSAQKNPTAFYLCASSPSRQGVGETQYFGPGTRLLVL.